This T cell receptor beta chain was found in a study of human T cells and chemical hapten exposure. About the research overall: Weekly diphenylcyclopropenone doses were given to patients' scalps across the roughly 25-week study. TCR yields per sample varied, mainly owing to small pooled library volume differences.

How the authors handled the data: Per sample, the median was 95,638 TCRs, with values from 23,224 to 690,600. TCRdb fed the RACE reads into MiXCR, producing one record per CDR3 protein. TCRdb, not the original authors, processed these V and J calls. Of about 54,000 distinct CDR3 sequences listed, 8.5% to 10% were seen once; the top ten hold approximately 1.7%. Specified time point: patch test 2, 6 weeks after DPC sensitization. Stated treatment: therapeutic diphenylcyclopropenone sensitization with weekly scalp DPC. The sequence derives from a woman in her forties or fifties with alopecia areata. Some clones in this sample may be carry-over from other donors' samples. The sample consisted of whole blood, taken in connection with sensitization to the hapten diphenylcyclopropenone (DPC).

The CDR3 DNA sequence: TGTGCCAGTAGTATCGACAGGGGGCCCAACAATGAGCAGTTCTTC. Its protein is CASSIDRGPNNEQFF. V gene TRBV19 combines with J gene TRBJ2-1; the match to TRBD1 covers 10 bases. CDR3 length: 15 residues. The junction had 4 bases not matched to a gene; V was cut back by 3 bases and J by 5 bases. Germline CDR1 reads LNHDA; CDR2 reads SQIVND (reference sequence). The full variable domain, in which reference TRBV19 and TRBJ2-1 provide the parts outside the CDR3, is DGGITQSPKYLFRKEGQNVTLSCEQNLNHDAMYWYRQDPGQGLRLIYYSQIVNDFQKGDIAEGYSVSREKKESFPLTVTSAQKNPTAFYLCASSIDRGPNNEQFFGPGTRLTVL.